This entry concerns a single T cell receptor beta chain. Its antigen remains unidentified. The sample comes from a study of blood T cells in healthy people across ages. Trimming took 5 bases from V and 4 from J, leaving 23 bases between them. The CDR3 extends over 17 amino acids. Germline CDR1 SGHTA, CDR2 FQGNSA. A second about 7 to 12 cycle PCR used barcoded and J-beta primers. TCRdb called the 5' RACE reads again in MiXCR, with one record for every CDR3 protein. Among about 1.8 million distinct CDR3 sequences listed, roughly 52% were seen once. Whole-study findings and limits: Diversity was higher, and naive CD4+ cells more numerous, in long-lived donors than in aged donors.

This chain joins TRBV7-2 and TRBJ1-2, with D tentatively TRBD1 (6 bases). This clonotype was sampled from a woman in her thirties or forties in good health. Sequences were obtained from blood. The CDR3 sequence: CASSPSGLPGDRYGYTF. CDR3 DNA: TGTGCCAGCAGCCCTAGCGGCCTCCCAGGGGATCGCTATGGCTACACCTTC. Full variable domain (missing parts from reference TRBV7-2 and TRBJ1-2): GAGVSQSPSNKVTEKGKDVELRCDPISGHTALYWYRQSLGQGLEFLIYFQGNSAPDKSGLPSDRFSAERTGGSVSTLTIQRTQQEDSAVYLCASSPSGLPGDRYGYTFGSGTRLTVV.